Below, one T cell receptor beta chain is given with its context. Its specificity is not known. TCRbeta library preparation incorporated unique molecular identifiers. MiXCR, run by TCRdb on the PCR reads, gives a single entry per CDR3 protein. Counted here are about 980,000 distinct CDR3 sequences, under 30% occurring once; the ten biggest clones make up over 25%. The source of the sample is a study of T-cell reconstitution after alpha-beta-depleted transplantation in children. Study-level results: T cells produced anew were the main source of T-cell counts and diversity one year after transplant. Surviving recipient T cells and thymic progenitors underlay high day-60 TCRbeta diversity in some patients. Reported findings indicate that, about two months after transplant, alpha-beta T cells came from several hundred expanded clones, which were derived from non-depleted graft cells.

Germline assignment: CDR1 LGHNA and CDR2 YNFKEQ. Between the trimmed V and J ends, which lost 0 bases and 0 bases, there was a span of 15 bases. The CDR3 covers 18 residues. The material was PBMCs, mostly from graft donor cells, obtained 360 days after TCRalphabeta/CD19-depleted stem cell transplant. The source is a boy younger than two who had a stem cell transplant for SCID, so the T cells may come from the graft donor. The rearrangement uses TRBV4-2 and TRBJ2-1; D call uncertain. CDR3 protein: CASSQDGFVTRSYNEQFF. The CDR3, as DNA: TGTGCCAGCAGCCAAGATGGCTTCGTAACACGCTCCTACAATGAGCAGTTCTTC.